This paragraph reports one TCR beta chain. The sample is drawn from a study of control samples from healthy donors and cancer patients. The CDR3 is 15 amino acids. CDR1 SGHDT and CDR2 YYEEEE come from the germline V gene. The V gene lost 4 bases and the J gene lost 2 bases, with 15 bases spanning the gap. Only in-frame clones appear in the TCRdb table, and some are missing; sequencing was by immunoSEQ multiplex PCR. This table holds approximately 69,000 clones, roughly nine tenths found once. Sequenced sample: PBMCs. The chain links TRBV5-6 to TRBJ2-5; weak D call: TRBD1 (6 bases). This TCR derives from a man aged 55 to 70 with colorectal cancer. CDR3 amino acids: CASSPDPGDQETQYF. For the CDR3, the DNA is TGTGCCAGCAGCCCGGACCCAGGGGATCAAGAGACCCAGTACTTC.